This TCR beta chain derives from a study of shared T cell receptors in the human thymus. Libraries were prepared by immunoSEQ multiplex PCR; TCRdb keeps only in-frame clonotypes and omits some of them. Here the sample spans hundreds of thousands of clones, 70% to 90% being singletons. V lost 4 bases to trimming and J lost 0 bases; unmatched junction nucleotides: 13. The germline V gene encodes CDR1 GTSNPN and CDR2 SVGIG (reference sequence). The CDR3 totals 17 residues. These data were also reused for a study on human thymus T cells.

The sequence was collected from a boy in the first two years of life with a congenital heart defect. The V gene is TRBV30, the J gene TRBJ2-3, with TRBD2 identical over 7 bases. Sequencing was carried out using thymocytes. CDR3 protein: CAWKELPSGDSTDTQYF. In DNA, the CDR3 is TGTGCCTGGAAGGAACTTCCTAGCGGAGATAGCACAGATACGCAGTATTTT.